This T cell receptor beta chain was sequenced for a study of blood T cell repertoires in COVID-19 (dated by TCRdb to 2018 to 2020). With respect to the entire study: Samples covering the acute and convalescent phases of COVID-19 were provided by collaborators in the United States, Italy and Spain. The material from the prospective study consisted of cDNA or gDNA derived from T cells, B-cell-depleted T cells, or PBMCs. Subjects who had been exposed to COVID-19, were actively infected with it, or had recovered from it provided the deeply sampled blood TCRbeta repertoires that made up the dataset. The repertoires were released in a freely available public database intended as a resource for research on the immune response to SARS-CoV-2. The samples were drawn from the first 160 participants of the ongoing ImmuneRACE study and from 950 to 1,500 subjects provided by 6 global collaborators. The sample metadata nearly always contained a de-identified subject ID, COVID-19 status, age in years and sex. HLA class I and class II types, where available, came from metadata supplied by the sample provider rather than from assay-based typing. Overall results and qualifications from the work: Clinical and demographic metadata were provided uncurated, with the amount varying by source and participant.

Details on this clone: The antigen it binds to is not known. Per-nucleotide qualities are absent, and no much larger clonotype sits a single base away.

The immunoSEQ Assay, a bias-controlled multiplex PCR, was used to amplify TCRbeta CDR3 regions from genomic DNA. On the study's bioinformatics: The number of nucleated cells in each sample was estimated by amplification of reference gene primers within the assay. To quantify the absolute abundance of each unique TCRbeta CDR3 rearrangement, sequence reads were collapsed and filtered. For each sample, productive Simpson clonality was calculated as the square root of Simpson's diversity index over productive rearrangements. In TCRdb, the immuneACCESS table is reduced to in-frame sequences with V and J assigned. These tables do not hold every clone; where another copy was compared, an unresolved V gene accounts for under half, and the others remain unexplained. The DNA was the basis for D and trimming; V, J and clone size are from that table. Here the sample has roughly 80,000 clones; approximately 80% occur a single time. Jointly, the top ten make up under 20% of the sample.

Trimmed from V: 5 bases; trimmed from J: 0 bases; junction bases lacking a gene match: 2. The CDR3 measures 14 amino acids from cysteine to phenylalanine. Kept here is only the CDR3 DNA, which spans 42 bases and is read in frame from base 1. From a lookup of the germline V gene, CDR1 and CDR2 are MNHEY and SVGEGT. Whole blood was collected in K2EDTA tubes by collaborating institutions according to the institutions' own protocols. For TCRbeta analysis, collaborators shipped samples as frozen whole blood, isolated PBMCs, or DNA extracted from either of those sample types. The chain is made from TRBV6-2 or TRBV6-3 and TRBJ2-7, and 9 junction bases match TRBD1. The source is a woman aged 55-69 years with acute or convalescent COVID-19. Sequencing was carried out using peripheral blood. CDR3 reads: CASSTTGGSYEQYF. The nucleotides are TGTGCCAGCAGTACGACAGGGGGCTCCTACGAGCAGTACTTC.